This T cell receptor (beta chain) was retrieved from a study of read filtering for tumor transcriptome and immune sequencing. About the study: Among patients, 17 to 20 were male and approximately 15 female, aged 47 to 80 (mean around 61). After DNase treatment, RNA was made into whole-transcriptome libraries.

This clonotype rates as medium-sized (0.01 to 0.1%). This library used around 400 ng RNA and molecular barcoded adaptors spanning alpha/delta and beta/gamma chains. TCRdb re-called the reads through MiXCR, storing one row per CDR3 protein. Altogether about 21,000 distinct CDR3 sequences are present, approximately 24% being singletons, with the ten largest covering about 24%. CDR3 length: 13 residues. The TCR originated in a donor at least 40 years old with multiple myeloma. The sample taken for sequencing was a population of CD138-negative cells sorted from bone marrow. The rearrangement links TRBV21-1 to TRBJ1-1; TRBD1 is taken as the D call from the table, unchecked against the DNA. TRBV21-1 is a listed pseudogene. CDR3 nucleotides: TGTGCCAGCAGCGGACAGGAGAACACTGAAGCTTTCTTT. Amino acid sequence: CASSGQENTEAFF.